The rows below give T cell receptor beta chains drawn from one sample of a study of blood T cells in healthy people across ages. One entry per CDR3 protein, called by TCRdb with MiXCR from the 5' RACE reads. The table has around 1.5 million distinct CDR3 sequences, roughly 40% seen once; the top ten hold 7.9%. Sequencing used blood. These receptors all come from a woman aged 18-29 years in good health. The CDR3 runs from the conserved cysteine through the conserved F or W. D genes are given only for firm matches. Only part of the rows carry a size: once, few, many, or a class if the clone is expanded.

D | size | J | V | DNA | CDR3
NA | NA | TRBJ1-5 | TRBV11-2 | TGTGCCAGCAGCCCCCATGGGGGAGCCCAGCATTTT | CASSPHGGAQHF
NA | NA | TRBJ2-7 | TRBV4-1 | TGCGCCAGCAGCCAACGCGCGTCGGTCGACTACGAGCAGTACTTC | CASSQRASVDYEQYF
TRBD2 | few | TRBJ2-5 | TRBV30 | TGTGCCTCGCGGACTAGCGGGAGAGGAGAGACCCAGTACTTC | CASRTSGRGETQYF
NA | few | TRBJ2-7 | TRBV28 | TGTGCCAGCAGTTTCCTCCCCGGTCTCAATACCACCCACGAGCAGTACTTC | CASSFLPGLNTTHEQYF
TRBD2 | NA | TRBJ2-1 | TRBV20-1 | TGCAGTGCTAGAGCGACAGCGGGGAATGAGCAGTTCTTC | CSARATAGNEQFF
TRBD1 | NA | TRBJ2-5 | TRBV7-2 | TGTGCCAGCAGCCTTATCGGGACAGCGCAAGAGACCCAGTACTTC | CASSLIGTAQETQYF
NA | NA | TRBJ1-2 | TRBV28 | TGTGCCAGCTGGGTTGGGGCCACTAACTATGGCTACACCTTC | CASWVGATNYGYTF
TRBD1 | few | TRBJ2-1 | TRBV4-1 | TGCGCCAGCAGCCAAGGGACAGGGGGCAATATCTTCTACAATGAGCAGTTCTTC | CASSQGTGGNIFYNEQFF
NA | NA | TRBJ1-5 | TRBV6-1 | TGTGCCAGCTTAGCCGGGCGCCTGAACAATCAGCCCCAGCATTTT | CASLAGRLNNQPQHF
TRBD2 | NA | TRBJ2-3 | TRBV2 | TGTGCCAGCAGTGAACGGACTAGCGGGGGGGAATGGAAAACGCAGTATTTT | CASSERTSGGEWKTQYF
NA | NA | TRBJ1-3 | TRBV4-1 | TGCGCCAGCAGCCAAGGTAATCGGGGGACCTCTGGAAACACCATATATTTT | CASSQGNRGTSGNTIYF
NA | few | TRBJ2-1 | TRBV15 | TGTGCCACCAGCACAGGGATGATGAATGAGCAGTTCTTC | CATSTGMMNEQFF
TRBD2 | NA | TRBJ2-1 | TRBV5-1 | TGCGCCAGCAGCTTGGAGGGCGGGGGGAGCTCCTACAATGAGCAGTTCTTC | CASSLEGGGSSYNEQFF
TRBD2 | NA | TRBJ2-3 | TRBV29-1 | TGCAGCGTTGAAGGGGGGGGACTAGTAGGGGCCACCGATACGCAGTATTTT | CSVEGGGLVGATDTQYF
TRBD1 | NA | TRBJ1-2 | TRBV6-6 | TGTGCCAGCAGGAGAGGACAGGGATCGGAAGGCTACACCTTC | CASRRGQGSEGYTF
TRBD2 | few | TRBJ2-5 | TRBV29-1 | TGCAGCGTTGAAGGGGGCGGGGGGGACAATGAGCAGTACTTC | CSVEGGGGDNEQYF
NA | once | TRBJ1-2 | TRBV27 | TGTGCCAGCAGTGTCGGACTGACCTATGGCTACACCTTC | CASSVGLTYGYTF
NA | NA | TRBJ2-3 | TRBV12-3/TRBV12-4 | TGTGCCAGCAGTTTTAGACCCGATAATCGGTATTTT | CASSFRPDNRYF
TRBD1 | few | TRBJ1-4 | TRBV29-1 | TGCAGCGTTGAGGGGGAAACAGGGGCACGTGAAAAACTGTTTTTT | CSVEGETGAREKLFF
NA | few | TRBJ2-1 | TRBV12-3/TRBV12-4 | TGTGCCAGTTCGGGGCGGGTAAAGAACAATGAGCAGTTCTTC | CASSGRVKNNEQFF
TRBD2 | NA | TRBJ2-1 | TRBV2 | TGTGCCAGCAGTGTGTCAGCGGGAGCCTATGAGCAGTTCTTC | CASSVSAGAYEQFF
NA | few | TRBJ2-2 | TRBV12-3/TRBV12-4 | TGTGCCAGCAGTCCCGTACAGGGGAACACCGGGGAGCTGTTTTTT | CASSPVQGNTGELFF
TRBD1 | NA | TRBJ1-5 | TRBV2 | TGTGCCAGCAGTCCGGGACAGGGGACAATCAATCAGCCCCAGCATTTT | CASSPGQGTINQPQHF
TRBD1 | many | TRBJ2-7 | TRBV10-3 | TGTGCCGTGGGGCGACAGGGTTACGAGCAGTACTTC | CAVGRQGYEQYF
TRBD2 | NA | TRBJ2-1 | TRBV20-1 | TGCAGTGCCCCGAGCGTGAGCGGGACCGACGGGGAGCAGTTCTTC | CSAPSVSGTDGEQFF
NA | NA | TRBJ2-1 | TRBV10-3 | TGTGCCATCAGTGACGGAGGGGAAGAGACCCAGTTCTTC | CAISDGGEETQFF
NA | few | TRBJ2-7 | TRBV20-1 | TGCAGTGCTAGAGACAACCGCTTAAGCTCCTACGAGCAGTACTTC | CSARDNRLSSYEQYF
TRBD2 | NA | TRBJ2-3 | TRBV6-1 | TGTGCCAGCAGTGGGGGAACGGGAGGGCCCACAGATACGCAGTATTTT | CASSGGTGGPTDTQYF
NA | once | TRBJ2-7 | TRBV6-6 | TGTGCCAGCAGTTACTCTGAGGGCAGGTCCTACGAGCAGTACTTC | CASSYSEGRSYEQYF
NA | NA | TRBJ2-5 | TRBV4-1 | TGCGCCAGCAGCCAAGATCTGACAGATCAAGAGACCCAGTACTTC | CASSQDLTDQETQYF
NA | once | TRBJ2-4 | TRBV7-2 | TGTGCCAGCAGCTTAGACCGATTGTCGAACATTCAGTACTTC | CASSLDRLSNIQYF
NA | NA | TRBJ2-7 | TRBV6-2/TRBV6-3 | TGTGCCAGCAGTTACGAGCAATTCTACGAGCAGTACTTC | CASSYEQFYEQYF
TRBD2 | NA | TRBJ2-1 | TRBV14 | TGTGCCAGCAGCCCCGGAATAGCGGGAGCCGGGTACAATGAGCAGTTCTTC | CASSPGIAGAGYNEQFF
TRBD1 | NA | TRBJ1-6 | TRBV9 | TGTGCCAGCAGCGTCCGGGACAGGGGAAATTCACCCCTCCACTTT | CASSVRDRGNSPLHF
NA | few | TRBJ2-3 | TRBV10-1 | TGCGCCAGCAGTGGGACGGTCACCGATACGCAGTATTTT | CASSGTVTDTQYF
NA | few | TRBJ2-7 | TRBV12-3/TRBV12-4 | TGTGCCAGCACCTCGGGCGGGGTCTACGAGCAGTACTTC | CASTSGGVYEQYF
NA | once | TRBJ2-3 | TRBV20-1 | TGCAGTGCTAGAGGGGACACCGTTCAAGATACGCAGTATTTT | CSARGDTVQDTQYF
TRBD2 | NA | TRBJ2-5 | TRBV20-1 | TGCAGTGCCAAGTTGGGGACTAGTAAGGAGACCCAGTACTTC | CSAKLGTSKETQYF
NA | few | TRBJ2-5 | TRBV6-1 | TGTGCCAGCAGTGACGACTGGGGGGAGACCCAGTACTTC | CASSDDWGETQYF
TRBD1 | NA | TRBJ2-7 | TRBV20-1 | TGCAGTGCTGGGGGACAGTCCTACGAGCAGTACTTC | CSAGGQSYEQYF
NA | few | TRBJ2-5 | TRBV20-1 | TGCAGTGCTAGATTGTCGGGCAGGCAAGAGACCCAGTACTTC | CSARLSGRQETQYF
TRBD1 | NA | TRBJ2-7 | TRBV20-1 | TGCAGTGCTAGGATGTCCAGGGACAGGCCCTACGAGCAGTACTTC | CSARMSRDRPYEQYF
NA | NA | TRBJ2-3 | TRBV20-1 | TGCAGTGCTAGAGTGGGCGCTAGCCTACGCACAGATACGCAGTATTTT | CSARVGASLRTDTQYF
TRBD2 | NA | TRBJ2-1 | TRBV5-1 | TGCGCCAGCAGCCTCCGACCGGGACTAGCGGGAGCTAATGAGCAGTTCTTC | CASSLRPGLAGANEQFF
NA | NA | TRBJ2-3 | TRBV28 | TGTGCCAGCAGCCCCGACTCTCTCACAGATACGCAGTATTTT | CASSPDSLTDTQYF
TRBD1 | NA | TRBJ1-5 | TRBV6-4 | TGTGCCAGCAGTGCGGACAGGGGGTGGGGAAATCAGCCCCAGCATTTT | CASSADRGWGNQPQHF
TRBD2 | NA | TRBJ2-1 | TRBV27 | TGTGCCAGCAGTTTACGGACTAGCGGGGATAAAGAGCAGTTCTTC | CASSLRTSGDKEQFF
NA | few | TRBJ2-7 | TRBV21-1 | TGTGCCAGCAGCAAACCGGGCCCCCCTTCGTACGAGCAGTACTTC | CASSKPGPPSYEQYF
TRBD1 | few | TRBJ2-7 | TRBV9 | TGTGCCAGCAGCCCTTCGGACAGGTCGTACGAGCAGTACTTC | CASSPSDRSYEQYF
TRBD1 | NA | TRBJ2-1 | TRBV28 | TGTGCCAGCAGTCTCTGGACAGGGGGTTATGAGCAGTTCTTC | CASSLWTGGYEQFF
TRBD2 | NA | TRBJ2-1 | TRBV7-2 | TGTGCCAGCAGCTTACCTTACGCACTAGCGGGGGGCAGGGAGACCCAGTTCTTC | CASSLPYALAGGRETQFF
TRBD2 | NA | TRBJ2-7 | TRBV5-1 | TGCGCCAGCAGCTTGGAACGGGAGGACGAGCAGTACTTC | CASSLEREDEQYF
NA | NA | TRBJ1-1 | TRBV20-1 | TGCAGTGCTAGAGCCCCCGGAAGTCCAGCGAACACTGAAGCTTTCTTT | CSARAPGSPANTEAFF
TRBD2 | NA | TRBJ2-7 | TRBV6-5 | TGTGCCAGCAGTTACTCAGGTAGCGGGAGGGCCTACGAGCAGTACTTC | CASSYSGSGRAYEQYF
NA | NA | TRBJ2-3 | TRBV6-1 | TGTGCCAGCAGCGCACCGGGACTTCCCCGAGATACGCAGTATTTT | CASSAPGLPRDTQYF
NA | few | TRBJ2-5 | TRBV6-5 | TGTGCCAGCAGTTACTCGGACGGGGTCCAAGAGACCCAGTACTTC | CASSYSDGVQETQYF
TRBD2 | few | TRBJ2-5 | TRBV7-2 | TGTGCCAGCAGCTTAGGTGGGACTAGCGTCAATGAGCAGTACTTC | CASSLGGTSVNEQYF